Following are 5 T cell receptor beta chains from one sample sequenced in a study of regulatory T cells in long-lasting Graves disease. Time point reported: newly diagnosed GD, antithyroid drugs for less than 3 months. With RNA extracted from PBMCs as input, the TCR library was made. Construction of the TCR beta libraries employed iRepertoire HTBI primers in conjunction with Arm-PCR of CDR3 regions. Via MiXCR, TCRdb re-called the multiplex PCR reads, giving one row per CDR3 protein. The sample holds 500,000 or so distinct CDR3 sequences, around 15% seen once. The same data also went into a second study, on T cells in Graves' hyperthyroidism and ophthalmopathy.

This specimen was peripheral blood mononuclear cells (PBMCs), taken at new diagnosis, from a patient treated with antithyroid drugs. The origin of the receptors is a woman aged 35-60 years with Graves disease.

Ten or more counts support this clonotype. The chain couples TRBV6-1 to TRBJ1-1; no definite D call. Germline CDR1 is MNHNS and CDR2 is SASEGT. This CDR3 spans 14 amino acids. The germline V and J ends were trimmed by 7 bases and 1 base, with 13 bases remaining between them. CDR3 nucleotide sequence: TGTGCCAGCAATCCCGGCCCTACGAACACTGAAGCTTTCTTT. Protein sequence: CASNPGPTNTEAFF.

On this clonotype: With a much larger clone just one base away, this may be a read error. The chain uses TRBV6-1 and TRBJ1-5, with D tentatively TRBD1 (5 bases). Germline CDR1 is MNHNS and CDR2 is SASEGT. This CDR3 spans 16 amino acids. The CDR3 DNA follows: TGTGTCAGCAGTGAAGCCGCAGGGAGGAGCAATCAGCCCCAGCATTTT. Translating gives CVSSEAAGRSNQPQHF.

This clonotype has only a few counts. The V call is TRBV7-2, the J call TRBJ1-2; D uncertain. From germline, CDR1 is SGHTA and CDR2 FQGNSA. Trimming cost V 9 bases and J 1 base, with 21 bases left between them. This CDR3 region has 16 residues. CDR3 amino acids: CARPAQFTGLNYGYTF. The CDR3 region has the DNA TGTGCCAGACCCGCCCAGTTTACCGGCCTTAACTATGGCTACACCTTC. The whole variable domain, filled in from reference TRBV7-2 and TRBJ1-2, reads GAGVSQSPSNKVTEKGKDVELRCDPISGHTALYWYRQSLGQGLEFLIYFQGNSAPDKSGLPSDRFSAERTGGSVSTLTIQRTQQEDSAVYLCARPAQFTGLNYGYTFGSGTRLTVV.

The V call is TRBV6-1, the J call TRBJ1-2; D is uncertain. V was pared by 6 bases and J by 2 bases, with 13 bases between. The CDR3 contains 14 residues. In germline, CDR1 is MNHNS, CDR2 SASEGT. CDR3 DNA sequence: TGTGCCAGCAGAGAATATTTGGGGAACTATGGCTACACCTTC. Amino acids: CASREYLGNYGYTF.

This clonotype was observed at least ten times. This chain links TRBV6-5 with TRBJ1-3; the D gene is possibly TRBD1 (5 bases). The CDR3 length is 14 residues. The germline CDR1 and CDR2 sequences are MNHEY and SVGAGI. With 2 bases removed from V and 4 bases from J, the gap between germline ends came to 9 bases. CDR3 coding DNA: TGTGCCAGCAGTTACAGGGGATCGGGAAACACCATATATTTT. This encodes CASSYRGSGNTIYF.